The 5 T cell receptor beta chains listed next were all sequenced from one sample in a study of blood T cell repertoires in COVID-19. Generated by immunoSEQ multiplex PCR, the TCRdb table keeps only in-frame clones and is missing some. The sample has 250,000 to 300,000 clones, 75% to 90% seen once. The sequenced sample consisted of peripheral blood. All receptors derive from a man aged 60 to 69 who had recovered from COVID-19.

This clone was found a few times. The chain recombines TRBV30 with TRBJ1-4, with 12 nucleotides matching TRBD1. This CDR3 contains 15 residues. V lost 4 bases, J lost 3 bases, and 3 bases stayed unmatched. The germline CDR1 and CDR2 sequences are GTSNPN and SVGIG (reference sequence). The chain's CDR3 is CAWKGQGASNEKLFF. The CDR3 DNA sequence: TGTGCCTGGAAGGGACAGGGGGCTTCTAATGAAAAACTGTTTTTT.

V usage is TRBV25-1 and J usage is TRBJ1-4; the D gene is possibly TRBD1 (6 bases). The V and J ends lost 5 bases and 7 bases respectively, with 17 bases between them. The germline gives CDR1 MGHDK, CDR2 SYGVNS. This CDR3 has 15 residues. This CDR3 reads CASSPPGQRGEKLFF. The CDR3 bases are TGTGCCAGCAGTCCCCCGGGACAACGGGGTGAAAAACTGTTTTTT.

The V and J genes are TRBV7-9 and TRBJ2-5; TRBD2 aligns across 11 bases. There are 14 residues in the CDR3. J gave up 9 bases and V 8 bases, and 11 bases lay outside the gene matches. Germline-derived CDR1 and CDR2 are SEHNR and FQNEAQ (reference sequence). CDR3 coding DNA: TGTGCCAGCGGGCTAGCGGGAGGCCCAACGGCCCAGTACTTC. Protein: CASGLAGGPTAQYF.

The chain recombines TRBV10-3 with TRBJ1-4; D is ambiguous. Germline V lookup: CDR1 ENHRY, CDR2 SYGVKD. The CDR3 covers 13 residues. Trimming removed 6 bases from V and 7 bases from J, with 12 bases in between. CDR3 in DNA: TGTGCCATCAGGGAGGGTGCCGGTGAAAAACTGTTTTTT. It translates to CAIREGAGEKLFF.

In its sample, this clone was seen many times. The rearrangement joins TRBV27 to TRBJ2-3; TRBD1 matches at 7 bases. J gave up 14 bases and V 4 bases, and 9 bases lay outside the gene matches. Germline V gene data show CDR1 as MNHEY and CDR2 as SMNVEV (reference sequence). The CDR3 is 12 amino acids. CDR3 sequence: CASSSQGLVWYF. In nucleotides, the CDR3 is TGTGCCAGCAGTTCACAGGGGTTAGTCTGGTATTTT.